The 17 T cell receptor beta chains below all came from one sample that was sequenced in a study of blood T cell repertoires in COVID-19. The method was immunoSEQ multiplex PCR; TCRdb's version includes in-frame clones alone and lacks a portion of them. Found here are some 250,000 clones, nearly 90% of them singletons; the top ten hold 0.8%. Input material: peripheral blood. The source of these receptors is a woman aged 25 to 39 with acute or convalescent COVID-19.

CDR3 protein: CSVGRVGGYTF. CDR3 DNA sequence: TGCAGCGTTGGGCGGGTTGGTGGCTACACCTTC. This rearrangement joins TRBV29-1 to TRBJ1-2; D gene unclear. The germline gives CDR1 SQVTM, CDR2 ANQGSEA. Trimming took off 4 bases at V and 7 bases at J, with 10 bases between the two ends. The CDR3 has 11 amino acids.

V gene TRBV6-5 combines with J gene TRBJ2-2, with D possibly being TRBD1 (5 bases). CDR1 is MNHEY, CDR2 SVGAGI, per germline. V was clipped by 4 bases and J by 3 bases, with 9 bases between them. The CDR3 has 14 residues. The CDR3 is CASSSQGHTGELFF. The CDR3 DNA sequence: TGTGCCAGCAGTTCCCAGGGTCACACCGGGGAGCTGTTTTTT.

The chain combines TRBV5-4 with TRBJ2-5; the D is unclear. The CDR3 loop spans 13 amino acids. V was trimmed by 4 bases and J by 5 bases, leaving 12 bases between them. Germline V CDR1 and CDR2: SGHNT, YYREEE (reference sequence). In DNA, the CDR3 is TGTGCCAGCAGCATGACCGTCGGGGAGACCCAGTACTTC. It is translated as CASSMTVGETQYF.

The chain links TRBV11-3 to TRBJ2-5; a possible D gene is TRBD1 (5 bases). V lost 1 base, J lost 8 bases, and 17 bases lay in between. Germline-derived CDR1 and CDR2 are SGHNT and YENEEA. The CDR3 runs 15 residues. DNA of the CDR3: TGTGCCAGCAGCTTAGCCTCAGGGATGCGGCGAACCCAGTACTTC. Translated, it gives CASSLASGMRRTQYF.

The chain couples TRBV30 to TRBJ2-2, with D perhaps TRBD2 (6 bases). Trimming stripped 2 bases from V and 5 bases from J, with 12 bases between. The V gene's germline CDR1 is GTSNPN and CDR2 SVGIG (reference sequence). CDR3 length: 14 residues. CDR3 DNA sequence: TGTGCCTGGAGTTCGGGACTCCAAACCGGGGAGCTGTTTTTT. Amino acids: CAWSSGLQTGELFF.

The chain employs TRBV7-2 and TRBJ2-4; D possibly corresponds to TRBD2 (6 bases). There are 17 residues in the CDR3. CDR1 and CDR2 (germline): SGHTA, FQGNSA. Trimming stripped 5 bases from V and 6 bases from J, with 23 bases between. In DNA form, the CDR3 reads TGTGCCAGCAGCAAACCCGGCCTCCCGGGGGTTCGAAACATTCAGTACTTC. Its translation: CASSKPGLPGVRNIQYF.

The CDR3 is CASSLRGYNEQFF. As DNA, the CDR3 is TGTGCCAGCAGCTTGAGGGGTTACAATGAGCAGTTCTTC. The genes are TRBV5-6 and TRBJ2-1; a weak D match, TRBD1 (5 bases). Deletions cut 1 base from V and 4 bases from J, with 6 bases between. Germline lookup yields CDR1 SGHDT and CDR2 YYEEEE. This CDR3 has 13 residues.

The V and J genes are TRBV5-1 and TRBJ2-7; 7 bases are a match to TRBD2. The CDR3 contains 13 residues. The germline CDR1 and CDR2 sequences are SGHRS and YFSETQ. The V and J ends lost 4 bases and 2 bases, in that order; junction bases with no gene match: 3. CDR3 coding DNA: TGCGCCAGCAGCCTTCTAGCGGCCTACGAGCAGTACTTC. Protein product: CASSLLAAYEQYF. Looking up the rest from reference TRBV5-1 and TRBJ2-7 gives the full variable domain: KAGVTQTPRYLIKTRGQQVTLSCSPISGHRSVSWYQQTPGQGLQFLFEYFSETQRNKGNFPGRFSGRQFSNSRSEMNVSTLELGDSALYLCASSLLAAYEQYFGPGTRLTVT.

The chain joins TRBV27 to TRBJ2-3; TRBD1 matches 8 bases. Trimming took 5 bases from V and 0 from J; bases not matched to a gene: 4. Per the germline V gene, CDR1 is MNHEY and CDR2 is SMNVEV (reference sequence). The CDR3 sequence is 15 residues long. The CDR3 protein is CASSGDRTSTDTQYF. CDR3 DNA sequence: TGTGCCAGCAGTGGGGACAGGACAAGCACAGATACGCAGTATTTT.

V gene TRBV4-1 combines with J gene TRBJ1-2; TRBD1 matches at 8 bases. The V and J ends lost 4 bases and 1 base, in that order; junction bases with no gene match: 5. Germline V gives CDR1 MGHRA, CDR2 YSYEKL. This CDR3 has 15 residues. CDR3: CASSRNRGDNYGYTF. DNA for the CDR3: TGCGCCAGCAGCCGGAACAGGGGGGATAACTATGGCTACACCTTC.

The chain uses TRBV30 and TRBJ2-3, with 7 positions matching TRBD1. Looked up from germline, CDR1 is GTSNPN and CDR2 is SVGIG (reference sequence). The CDR3 length is 15 residues. Trimming took 0 bases from V and 7 from J; bases not matched to a gene: 10. The CDR3 nucleotides are TGTGCCTGGAGTGTGCCCGAGACAGGGTCACATACGCAGTATTTT. This codes for CAWSVPETGSHTQYF.

V usage is TRBV5-5 and J usage is TRBJ2-7; D call uncertain. V was clipped by 3 bases and J by 0 bases, with 7 bases between them. There are 13 residues in the CDR3. Germline assignment: CDR1 SGHKS and CDR2 YYEKEE (reference sequence). CDR3 residues: CASSYGVSYEQYF. The CDR3 region has the DNA TGTGCCAGCAGCTACGGAGTCTCCTACGAGCAGTACTTC.

This sequence joins TRBV27 and TRBJ2-7; D might be TRBD2 (5 bases). V lost 0 bases to trimming and J lost 2 bases, with 11 bases between them. The CDR3 covers 15 residues. Germline CDR1 reads MNHEY; CDR2 reads SMNVEV (reference sequence). In DNA, the CDR3 is TGTGCCAGCAGTTTATCTCTGTCGGGAACCTACGAGCAGTACTTC. It is translated as CASSLSLSGTYEQYF.

This chain uses TRBV11-3 with TRBJ2-2; the D is unclear. The CDR3 spans 14 residues. Trimming shortened V by 1 base and J by 4 bases, and 7 bases separated the two germline ends. The germline CDR1 and CDR2 sequences are SGHNT and YENEEA. The CDR3 DNA reads TGTGCCAGCAGCTTAGGAGGCCTCACCGGGGAGCTGTTTTTT. Translated: CASSLGGLTGELFF.

The chain is built from TRBV7-9 and TRBJ1-1, with a possible D match to TRBD1 (5 bases). Trimming removed 4 bases at V and 7 bases at J, with 10 bases between. The CDR3 sequence is 12 residues long. Looked up from germline, CDR1 is SEHNR and CDR2 is FQNEAQ (reference sequence). The CDR3 nucleotides read TGTGCCAGCAGCTGGTCGACAGATGAAGCTTTCTTT. Translated, it gives CASSWSTDEAFF.

This chain links TRBV11-3 with TRBJ2-3; TRBD2 might be the D (6 bases). Trimming removed 5 bases at V and 3 bases at J, with 6 bases between. This CDR3 comprises 12 residues. The germline CDR1 and CDR2 sequences are SGHNT and YENEEA. CDR3 amino acids: CASSRGTDTQYF. The CDR3, as DNA: TGTGCCAGCAGCCGGGGGACAGATACGCAGTATTTT.

The chain uses TRBV3-1 (or the pseudogene TRBV3-2) and TRBJ2-1, with TRBD1 matching 7 bases. Germline CDR1 LGHDT, CDR2 YNNKEL (reference sequence). The CDR3 has 17 amino acids. J was trimmed by 0 bases and V by 3 bases; bases with no gene match: 8. CDR3 in DNA: TGTGCCAGCAGCCATTCAGATGCAGGGGGCTCCTACAATGAGCAGTTCTTC. This sequence encodes CASSHSDAGGSYNEQFF.